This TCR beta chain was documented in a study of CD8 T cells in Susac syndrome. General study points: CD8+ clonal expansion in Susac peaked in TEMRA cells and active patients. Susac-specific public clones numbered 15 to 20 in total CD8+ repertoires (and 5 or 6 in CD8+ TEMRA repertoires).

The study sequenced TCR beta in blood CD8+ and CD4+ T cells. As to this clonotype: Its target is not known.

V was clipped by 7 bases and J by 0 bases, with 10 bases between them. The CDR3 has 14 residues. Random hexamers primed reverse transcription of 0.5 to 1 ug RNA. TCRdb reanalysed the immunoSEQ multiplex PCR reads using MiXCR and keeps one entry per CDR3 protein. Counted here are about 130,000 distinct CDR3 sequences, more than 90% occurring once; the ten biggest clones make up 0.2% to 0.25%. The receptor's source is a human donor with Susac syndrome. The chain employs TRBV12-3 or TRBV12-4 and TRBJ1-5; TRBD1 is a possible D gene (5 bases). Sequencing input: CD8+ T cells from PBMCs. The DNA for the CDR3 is TGTGCCAGCAAAGGGACGGATAGCAATCAGCCCCAGCATTTT. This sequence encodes CASKGTDSNQPQHF.